This section outlines one T cell receptor (beta chain) sequence together with its context. The record originates from a study of T cell changes during pregnancy in multiple sclerosis. The V end lost 5 bases, the J end lost 4 bases, and 17 bases lay between the germline ends. Germline-derived CDR1 and CDR2 are MGHRA and YSYEKL. This CDR3 comprises 16 residues. Clones were read by immunoSEQ multiplex PCR, and TCRdb kept only the in-frame ones, dropping some. The sample records 50,000 or so clones, 80% to 90% being singletons. The material sequenced was CD8+ T cells from peripheral blood mononuclear cells, taken in the second trimester of pregnancy. V and J are TRBV4-1 and TRBJ1-4; a possible D gene is TRBD1 (5 bases). This clonotype was sampled from a female donor with multiple sclerosis, enrolled in a pregnancy study. CDR3 sequence: CASSSFKAGINEKLFF. The CDR3 nucleotides read TGCGCCAGCAGCTCCTTCAAGGCAGGGATTAATGAAAAACTGTTTTTT.